A single sample gave rise to the 21 T cell receptor beta chains below, sequenced in a study of blood T cell repertoires in COVID-19. TCRdb's table, derived via immunoSEQ multiplex PCR, lists solely in-frame clones and lacks some. The sample consists of roughly 140,000 clones, approximately 85% of them appearing once. Sequencing input: peripheral blood. Receptor source: a man aged 50-59 years with acute or convalescent COVID-19.

This clone showed up just a few times. The V and J genes are TRBV9 and TRBJ2-1, with TRBD2 identical over 8 bases. CDR1 and CDR2 (germline): SGDLS, YYNGEE. This CDR3 comprises 15 residues. V shed 0 bases, J shed 4 bases, and the junction held 3 bases outside the gene matches. CDR3 residues: CASSVVSGDYNEQFF. CDR3 nucleotides: TGTGCCAGCAGCGTAGTTAGCGGGGATTACAATGAGCAGTTCTTC.

This clone was picked up a small number of times. This sequence joins TRBV6-2 or TRBV6-3 and TRBJ1-1, with D possibly matching TRBD1 (5 bases). Trimming took off 1 base at V and 0 bases at J, with 9 bases between the two ends. The CDR3 has 15 amino acids. From germline, CDR1 is MNHEY and CDR2 SVGEGT. CDR3 sequence: CASSYFGHLNTEAFF. The CDR3 DNA reads as TGTGCCAGCAGTTACTTCGGACACCTGAACACTGAAGCTTTCTTT.

This sequence joins TRBV7-6 and TRBJ1-4, with no clear D. This CDR3 is 16 amino acids long. CDR1 SGHVS and CDR2 FNYEAQ come from the germline V gene. With 2 bases removed from V and 5 bases from J, the gap between germline ends came to 15 bases. CDR3 DNA: TGTGCCAGCAGCTTAATGAGTGGCGGGTCAAATGAAAAACTGTTTTTT. Residues: CASSLMSGGSNEKLFF.

The rearrangement joins TRBV11-3 to TRBJ1-1, with D perhaps matching TRBD1 (5 bases). Germline V gives CDR1 SGHNT, CDR2 YENEEA. Deletions cut 3 bases from V and 7 bases from J, with 18 bases between. The CDR3 is 15 residues long. CDR3 nucleotide sequence: TGTGCCAGCAGCTTCGCCCACGGGGGTCTGGGTGAAGCTTTCTTT. It is translated as CASSFAHGGLGEAFF.

J is TRBJ1-1 and V is TRBV6-6; D is unclear. V was shortened by 0 bases and J by 1 base, with 9 bases between the two germline ends. This CDR3 spans 15 amino acids. CDR1 and CDR2 from the germline V gene are MNHNY and SVGAGI (reference sequence). The chain's CDR3 is CASSYSIERNTEAFF. CDR3 nucleotide sequence: TGTGCCAGCAGTTACTCGATAGAGCGGAACACTGAAGCTTTCTTT.

The chain combines TRBV4-1 with TRBJ1-1; D unresolved. In germline, CDR1 is MGHRA, CDR2 YSYEKL. Trimming left V 1 base short and J 7 bases short, with 16 bases between. The CDR3 contains 15 residues. The CDR3 DNA is TGCGCCAGCAGCCAAGCACTGAGAGGGAGTGGTGAAGCTTTCTTT. Its protein is CASSQALRGSGEAFF.

The chain couples TRBV6-5 to TRBJ1-5; 8 bases map to TRBD1. CDR1 and CDR2 from the germline V gene are MNHEY and SVGAGI. The CDR3 covers 14 residues. After removal of 6 bases from V and 5 bases from J, the junction contained 6 bases not matched to a gene. CDR3 loop: CASRPTGGHQPQHF. CDR3 sequence (DNA): TGTGCCAGCAGACCCACAGGGGGACATCAGCCCCAGCATTTT.

The V gene is TRBV24-1, the J gene TRBJ2-3; 12 nucleotides agree with TRBD2. This CDR3 spans 18 amino acids. V shed 2 bases, J shed 4 bases, and the junction held 9 bases outside the gene matches. Germline CDR1 KGHDR, CDR2 SFDVKD. CDR3 coding DNA: TGTGCCACCAGTGATTACCTAGGACTAGCGGGAATCTCAGATACGCAGTATTTT. As protein: CATSDYLGLAGISDTQYF.

The chain employs TRBV12-3 or TRBV12-4 and TRBJ1-6, with no clear D. The ends were cut back, 8 bases at V and 10 bases at J, with 12 bases in the middle. This CDR3 spans 12 amino acids. CDR3 in amino acids: CASRTTGSPLHF. CDR3 nucleotides: TGTGCCAGCCGAACTACGGGGTCACCCCTCCACTTT.

V gene TRBV7-2 combines with J gene TRBJ1-2; D is possibly TRBD1 (6 bases). CDR3 length: 15 amino acids. Trimming left V 5 bases short and J 5 bases short, with 18 bases between. Germline V gene lookup returns CDR1 SGHTA and CDR2 FQGNSA. The chain's CDR3 is CASSPGVARGYGYTF. CDR3 DNA sequence: TGTGCCAGCAGCCCAGGGGTTGCCCGTGGGTATGGCTACACCTTC.

The V gene is TRBV2, the J gene TRBJ2-6; tentative D call: TRBD2 (6 bases). V gave up 6 bases and J gave up 0 bases, with 12 bases separating them. CDR3 length: 16 residues. CDR1 and CDR2 (germline): SNHLY, FYNNEI. CDR3 sequence (DNA): TGTGCCAGCAGCCCATGGGGGGACTCTGGGGCCAACGTCCTGACTTTC. Protein product: CASSPWGDSGANVLTF.

A few counts support this clone. This chain joins TRBV6-1 and TRBJ2-2, with 9 bases lining up with TRBD1. Germline CDR1 reads MNHNS; CDR2 reads SASEGT. Trimming cost V 0 bases and J 7 bases; bases outside gene matches: 6. This CDR3 is built from 16 residues. The CDR3 region has the DNA TGTGCCAGCAGTGAAGCTGGACAGGGGCGAATCGGGGAGCTGTTTTTT. Its protein is CASSEAGQGRIGELFF.

The sample holds one count of this clone. CDR3 in DNA: TGTGCCTGCGACAGGGATGGGACTGAAGCTTTCTTT. This gives the protein CACDRDGTEAFF. The V call is TRBV30, the J call TRBJ1-1; TRBD1 matches at 7 bases. The CDR3 runs 12 residues. Per the germline V gene, CDR1 is GTSNPN and CDR2 is SVGIG (reference sequence). V was clipped by 6 bases and J by 5 bases; unmatched bases: 6.

The chain joins TRBV6-5 to TRBJ2-1; perhaps TRBD2 as D (6 bases). Deletions cut 2 bases from V and 7 bases from J, with 15 bases between. In germline, CDR1 is MNHEY, CDR2 SVGAGI. This CDR3 region has 15 residues. The CDR3 spells CASSYESSDSNEQFF. The CDR3 DNA is TGTGCCAGCAGTTACGAATCTAGCGATTCTAATGAGCAGTTCTTC.

The V and J genes are TRBV4-2 and TRBJ2-7; the match to TRBD2 covers 9 bases. The CDR3 runs 17 residues. Germline V lookup: CDR1 LGHNA, CDR2 YNFKEQ. V was clipped by 0 bases and J by 4 bases; unmatched bases: 10. This CDR3 reads CASSQEEGGLAGYEQYF. The CDR3 nucleotides read TGTGCCAGCAGCCAAGAGGAAGGGGGACTAGCTGGGTACGAGCAGTACTTC.

The J gene is TRBJ1-1, the V gene TRBV3-1 (or the pseudogene TRBV3-2); D is ambiguous. Trimming removed 0 bases at V and 2 bases at J, with 25 bases between. The V gene's germline CDR1 is LGHDT and CDR2 YNNKEL (reference sequence). The CDR3 is 20 residues long. CDR3 region: CASSQDLVRSFAGLNTEAFF. CDR3 nucleotide sequence: TGTGCCAGCAGCCAAGATCTCGTTCGGAGCTTCGCGGGCCTAAACACTGAAGCTTTCTTT.

Only one count was recorded for this clone. The chain has TRBV11-2 and TRBJ2-7; 13 bases line up with TRBD2. The CDR3 loop spans 16 amino acids. V shed 1 base and J 3 bases; nucleotides not matched to a gene: 3. Germline V gene lookup returns CDR1 SGHAT and CDR2 FQNNGV. CDR3 DNA sequence: TGTGCCAGCAGCTTAGGACTAGCGGGAGGAGGCTACGAGCAGTACTTC. Protein sequence: CASSLGLAGGGYEQYF.

This clone turned up a few times. The V and J genes are TRBV4-1 and TRBJ1-1; 10 positions agree with TRBD1. J was trimmed by 1 base and V by 4 bases; bases with no gene match: 3. The CDR3 runs 15 residues. Germline CDR1 is MGHRA and CDR2 is YSYEKL. The CDR3 region is CASSRGQGENTEAFF. In DNA form, the CDR3 reads TGCGCCAGCAGCCGCGGACAGGGGGAGAACACTGAAGCTTTCTTT.

Note on this clone: The same CDR3 can be traced to other DNA sequences in this sample. The chain recombines TRBV19 with TRBJ2-7; D call uncertain. This CDR3 spans 14 amino acids. CDR1 LNHDA and CDR2 SQIVND come from the germline V gene (reference sequence). V lost 2 bases to trimming and J lost 0 bases, with 8 bases between them. CDR3 in DNA: TGTGCCAGTAGTATAAGTGGCAACTCCTACGAGCAGTACTTC. As protein: CASSISGNSYEQYF.

The V call is TRBV6-5, the J call TRBJ1-4, with unresolved D. Looked up from germline, CDR1 is MNHEY and CDR2 is SVGAGI. This CDR3 comprises 10 residues. Trimming cost V 9 bases and J 8 bases, with 7 bases left between them. The CDR3 here is CASSPEKLFF. The CDR3 nucleotides are TGTGCCAGTAGTCCGGAAAAACTGTTTTTT.

This chain links TRBV30 with TRBJ2-7; TRBD1 matches at 9 bases. With V trimmed by 5 bases and J by 2 bases, 7 bases remained unmatched. CDR1 and CDR2 from the germline V gene are GTSNPN and SVGIG (reference sequence). The CDR3 contains 14 residues. The CDR3 DNA reads TGTGCCTGGCAACAACAGGGGGCCACCTACGAGCAGTACTTC. Its translation: CAWQQQGATYEQYF.